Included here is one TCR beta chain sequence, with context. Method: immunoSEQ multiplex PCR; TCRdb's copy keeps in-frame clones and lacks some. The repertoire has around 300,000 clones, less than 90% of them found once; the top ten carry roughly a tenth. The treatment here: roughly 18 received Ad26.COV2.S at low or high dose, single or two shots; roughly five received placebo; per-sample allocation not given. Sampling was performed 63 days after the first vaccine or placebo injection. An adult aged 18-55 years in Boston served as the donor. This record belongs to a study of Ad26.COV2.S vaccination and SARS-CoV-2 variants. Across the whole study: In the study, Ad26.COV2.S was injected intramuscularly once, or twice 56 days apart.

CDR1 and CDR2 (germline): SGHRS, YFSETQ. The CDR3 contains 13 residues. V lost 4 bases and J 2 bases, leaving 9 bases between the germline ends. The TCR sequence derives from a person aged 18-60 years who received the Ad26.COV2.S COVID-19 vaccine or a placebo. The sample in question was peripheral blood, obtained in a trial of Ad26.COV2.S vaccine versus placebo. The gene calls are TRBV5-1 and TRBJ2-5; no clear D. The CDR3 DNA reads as TGCGCCAGCAGCCCTGAACTTCAAGAGACCCAGTACTTC. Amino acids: CASSPELQETQYF. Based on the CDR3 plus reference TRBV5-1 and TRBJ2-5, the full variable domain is KAGVTQTPRYLIKTRGQQVTLSCSPISGHRSVSWYQQTPGQGLQFLFEYFSETQRNKGNFPGRFSGRQFSNSRSEMNVSTLELGDSALYLCASSPELQETQYFGPGTRLLVL.